The source of this T cell receptor (beta chain) is a study of cytomegalovirus exposure and HLA in healthy donors. Across the whole study: Some 77 million unique TCRs from HLA-typed donors were held in an early release of data.

The primer mix had 60 Vbeta and 13 Jbeta primers. The table came from immunoSEQ multiplex PCR; TCRdb's copy has only in-frame clones and leaves some out. Altogether roughly 180,000 clones are present, roughly 81% being singletons, with the ten largest covering 4% to 6%. The V end was cut by 4 bases, the J end by 4 bases, with 14 bases between. Germline loops: CDR1 SGHRS, CDR2 YFSETQ. The CDR3 is made up of 14 amino acids. This sequence was found in a girl aged 10 to 17 in good health and CMV-seropositive. The gene calls are TRBV5-1 and TRBJ1-2; weak D call: TRBD1 (6 bases). Sequencing used PBMCs. CDR3 protein: CASSPGQLLYGYTF. The CDR3 DNA reads as TGCGCCAGCAGCCCGGGACAACTCCTCTATGGCTACACCTTC.